A selection of T cell receptor beta chains follows, all from one sample in a study of molecular identifiers for immune sequencing clone quantification. TCRdb re-analysed the PCR reads in MiXCR, keeping a single row per CDR3 protein. The repertoire consists of over 600,000 distinct CDR3 sequences, with 20% occurring once and the leading ten covering 0.75% to 0.95%. The specimen sequenced was naive CD8+ T cells from blood, with Jurkat cell RNA spiked in. The receptors were sampled from a human donor in good health. Some libraries in this study had Jurkat cell RNA spiked in. Both conserved end residues are trimmed from each CDR3. D genes are given only for firm matches.

D gene: TRBD2
V gene: TRBV28
CDR3 protein: ASSSGGVGFYEQY

D gene: NA
V gene: TRBV7-9
CDR3 protein: ASSPEVGVADHSQEQY

D gene: NA
V gene: TRBV4-3
CDR3 protein: ASSQDRAGSSYEQY

D gene: TRBD2
V gene: TRBV13
CDR3 protein: ASSPPSGGVYEQY

D gene: NA
V gene: TRBV20-1
CDR3 protein: SASQQGGPLYEQY

D gene: TRBD1
V gene: TRBV15
CDR3 protein: ATSRSRGRTYNSPLH

D gene: TRBD1
V gene: TRBV11-3
CDR3 protein: ASSSDRESSYEQY

D gene: NA
V gene: TRBV4-1
CDR3 protein: ASSQASPGHTIY

D gene: NA
V gene: TRBV7-6
CDR3 protein: ASSPRAGPSTDTQY

D gene: TRBD1
V gene: TRBV12-5
CDR3 protein: ASGLVTGTGGRNTIY

D gene: NA
V gene: TRBV30
CDR3 protein: AWSPGLDTQY

D gene: TRBD2
V gene: TRBV28
CDR3 protein: ASSSRTSYVTDTQY

D gene: TRBD2
V gene: TRBV6-5
CDR3 protein: ASSYSLRWLAGGSTDTQY

D gene: TRBD1
V gene: TRBV6-2/TRBV6-3
CDR3 protein: ASLGQGDTEAF

D gene: NA
V gene: TRBV28
CDR3 protein: ASSYPSIEQF

D gene: NA
V gene: TRBV12-3/TRBV12-4
CDR3 protein: ASSLGGTNYGYT

D gene: NA
V gene: TRBV11-2
CDR3 protein: ASSSRGRSTDTQY

D gene: NA
V gene: TRBV27
CDR3 protein: ASSFGAGSRGELF

D gene: TRBD1
V gene: TRBV5-4
CDR3 protein: ASSLGQGAYEAF

D gene: NA
V gene: TRBV7-9
CDR3 protein: ASSFDGGETQY

D gene: NA
V gene: TRBV2
CDR3 protein: ASSDRRGGSGNTIY

D gene: NA
V gene: TRBV27
CDR3 protein: ASSFLGTDYEQY

D gene: NA
V gene: TRBV7-6
CDR3 protein: ASSRLGGEDTEAF

D gene: NA
V gene: TRBV12-3/TRBV12-4
CDR3 protein: ASSVQDSSSGANVLT

D gene: TRBD2
V gene: TRBV20-1
CDR3 protein: SAYPSGGHWRNEQF

D gene: NA
V gene: TRBV6-5
CDR3 protein: ASSPSQGSNQPQH

D gene: NA
V gene: TRBV19
CDR3 protein: ASSVPGPSAYNEQF

D gene: NA
V gene: TRBV12-5
CDR3 protein: ASGPGYGQETQY

D gene: NA
V gene: TRBV19
CDR3 protein: ASSYQAIDTQY

D gene: NA
V gene: TRBV7-9
CDR3 protein: ASSPGGIEQY

D gene: NA
V gene: TRBV7-9
CDR3 protein: ASSSAAPSTGELF

D gene: NA
V gene: TRBV2
CDR3 protein: ASSEGPGSDIQY

D gene: NA
V gene: TRBV13
CDR3 protein: ASSLLSGTEAF

D gene: NA
V gene: TRBV2
CDR3 protein: ASSDYLEGLGTDTQY

D gene: NA
V gene: TRBV9
CDR3 protein: ASSVGWGGSSPLH

D gene: NA
V gene: TRBV9
CDR3 protein: ASSAEGFSTDTQY

D gene: TRBD1
V gene: TRBV4-3
CDR3 protein: ASSQLQGAGTDTQY

D gene: NA
V gene: TRBV27
CDR3 protein: ASSRSQSGNEKLF

D gene: NA
V gene: TRBV13
CDR3 protein: ASSLGAGGEQY

D gene: NA
V gene: TRBV19
CDR3 protein: ASSISQGYSYEQY

D gene: TRBD1
V gene: TRBV10-2
CDR3 protein: ASSESAGGSYGYT

D gene: NA
V gene: TRBV28
CDR3 protein: ASSVDTATNEKLF

D gene: TRBD1
V gene: TRBV14
CDR3 protein: ASSQSIGGQGFNIQY

D gene: NA
V gene: TRBV6-5
CDR3 protein: ASSLGTDSYNEQF

D gene: NA
V gene: TRBV24-1
CDR3 protein: ATAGAGSPYEQY

D gene: NA
V gene: TRBV6-2/TRBV6-3
CDR3 protein: ASSPWGGPSTDTQY

D gene: NA
V gene: TRBV2
CDR3 protein: ASSPLGDKNTGELF